Detailed here is one T cell receptor beta chain. This sample stems from a study of blood T cell repertoires in COVID-19. Study-level information: T cells, B-cell-depleted T cells, or PBMCs provided the cDNA or gDNA that served as material.

The germline V gene encodes CDR1 LNHDA and CDR2 SQIVND (reference sequence). Trimming stripped 6 bases from V and 1 base from J, with 13 bases between. The CDR3 length is 15 residues. In the original workflow: Cell counts per sample came from amplifying reference gene primers. Profiled with immunoSEQ multiplex PCR; TCRdb holds only in-frame clones, not every one. The DNA gave D and trimming, while V, J and clone size come from that table. The sample gives approximately 160,000 clones, 70% to 90% of which show up once; 8.3% is in the top ten. The J gene is TRBJ1-3, the V gene TRBV19, with unresolved D. This receptor was taken from an older woman with COVID-19, enrolled during active disease. Material for sequencing was peripheral blood. In DNA, the CDR3 is TGTGCCAGTAGCGATTTCGGGATTTCTGGAAACACCATATATTTT. Residues: CASSDFGISGNTIYF.